This T cell receptor beta chain was obtained from a study of blood T cell repertoires in COVID-19. Overall study: COVID-19 samples from acute and convalescent phases originated in the United States, Italy and Spain.

Patients from Seattle were sampled longitudinally, starting during active infection. The CDR3 consists of 16 residues. Germline assignment: CDR1 LNHDA and CDR2 SQIVND (reference sequence). Trimming removed 0 bases from V and 1 base from J, with 10 bases in between. The method was immunoSEQ multiplex PCR; TCRdb's version includes in-frame clones alone and lacks a portion of them. The table includes approximately 530,000 clones, less than 90% detected once. The chain uses TRBV19 and TRBJ1-3, with D unclear. The sequencing sample was made of peripheral blood. The sequence came from a woman in her 50s with COVID-19, enrolled during active disease. As DNA, the CDR3 is TGTGCCAGTAGTATAGATGGAGGAGTGTCTGGAAACACCATATATTTT. It is translated as CASSIDGGVSGNTIYF.